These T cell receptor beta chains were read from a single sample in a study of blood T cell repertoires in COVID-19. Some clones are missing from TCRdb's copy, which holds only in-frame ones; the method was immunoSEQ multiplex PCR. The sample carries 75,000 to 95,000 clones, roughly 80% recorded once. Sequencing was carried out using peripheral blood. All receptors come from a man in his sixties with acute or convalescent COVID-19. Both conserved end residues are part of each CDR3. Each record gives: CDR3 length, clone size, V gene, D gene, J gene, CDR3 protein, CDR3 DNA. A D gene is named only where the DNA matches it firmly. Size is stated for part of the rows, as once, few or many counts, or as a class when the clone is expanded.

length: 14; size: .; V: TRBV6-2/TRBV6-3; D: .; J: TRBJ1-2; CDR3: CASSYVAGPSGYTF; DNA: TGTGCCAGCAGTTACGTGGCAGGGCCCTCGGGCTACACCTTC
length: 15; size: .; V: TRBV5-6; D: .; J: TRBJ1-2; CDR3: CASSILNRDRYGYTF; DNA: TGTGCCAGCAGCATACTTAACAGGGACCGCTATGGCTACACCTTC
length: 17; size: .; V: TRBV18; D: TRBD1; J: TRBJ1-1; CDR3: CASSPAWDRPMNTEAFF; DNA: TGTGCCAGCTCACCGGCCTGGGACAGGCCCATGAACACTGAAGCTTTCTTT
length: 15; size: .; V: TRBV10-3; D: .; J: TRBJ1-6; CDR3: CAISESRTDNSPLHF; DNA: TGTGCCATCAGTGAGTCGCGGACAGATAATTCACCCCTCCACTTT
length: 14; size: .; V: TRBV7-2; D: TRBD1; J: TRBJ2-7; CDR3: CASSPGTGNYEQYF; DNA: TGTGCCAGCAGCCCCGGGACAGGGAACTACGAGCAGTACTTC
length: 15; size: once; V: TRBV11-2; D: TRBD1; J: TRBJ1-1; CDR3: CASSLGGTGAYEAFF; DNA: TGTGCCAGCAGCTTAGGTGGGACAGGGGCCTATGAAGCTTTCTTT
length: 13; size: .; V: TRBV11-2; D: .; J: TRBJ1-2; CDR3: CASSNPKSDGYTF; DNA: TGTGCCAGCAGCAATCCTAAGTCTGATGGCTACACCTTC
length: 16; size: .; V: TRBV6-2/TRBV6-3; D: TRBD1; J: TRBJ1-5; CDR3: CASSSLDRAVNQPQHF; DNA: TGTGCCAGCAGTTCATTGGACAGGGCTGTCAATCAGCCCCAGCATTTT
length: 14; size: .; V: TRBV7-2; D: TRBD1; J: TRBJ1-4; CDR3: CASSPTGANEKLFF; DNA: TGTGCCAGCAGCCCAACAGGGGCTAATGAAAAACTGTTTTTT
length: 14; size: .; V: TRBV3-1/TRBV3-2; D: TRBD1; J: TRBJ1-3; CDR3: CASTGGLAGNTIYF; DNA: TGTGCCAGCACAGGGGGGCTAGCTGGAAACACCATATATTTT
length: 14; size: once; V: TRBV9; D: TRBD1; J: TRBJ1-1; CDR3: CASSVTGQNTEAFF; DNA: TGTGCCAGCAGCGTGACAGGGCAGAACACTGAAGCTTTCTTT
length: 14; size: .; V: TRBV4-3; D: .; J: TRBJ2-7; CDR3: CASSQDRGSYEQYF; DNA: TGCGCCAGCAGCCAAGACCGGGGTAGCTACGAGCAGTACTTC
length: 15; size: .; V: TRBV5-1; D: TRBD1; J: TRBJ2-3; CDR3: CASSLGGTGTDTQYF; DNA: TGCGCCAGCAGCTTGGGAGGGACAGGGACAGATACGCAGTATTTT
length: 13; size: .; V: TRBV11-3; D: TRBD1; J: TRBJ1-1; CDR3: CASSVGTVGEAFF; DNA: TGTGCCAGCAGCGTTGGGACAGTTGGTGAAGCTTTCTTT
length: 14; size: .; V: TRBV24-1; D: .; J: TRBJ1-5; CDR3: CATSERGGRQPQHF; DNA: TGTGCCACCAGTGAGCGGGGGGGTAGGCAGCCCCAGCATTTT
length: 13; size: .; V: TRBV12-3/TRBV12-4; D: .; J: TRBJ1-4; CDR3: CASRPPGDEKLFF; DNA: TGTGCCAGTCGGCCTCCGGGGGATGAAAAACTGTTTTTT